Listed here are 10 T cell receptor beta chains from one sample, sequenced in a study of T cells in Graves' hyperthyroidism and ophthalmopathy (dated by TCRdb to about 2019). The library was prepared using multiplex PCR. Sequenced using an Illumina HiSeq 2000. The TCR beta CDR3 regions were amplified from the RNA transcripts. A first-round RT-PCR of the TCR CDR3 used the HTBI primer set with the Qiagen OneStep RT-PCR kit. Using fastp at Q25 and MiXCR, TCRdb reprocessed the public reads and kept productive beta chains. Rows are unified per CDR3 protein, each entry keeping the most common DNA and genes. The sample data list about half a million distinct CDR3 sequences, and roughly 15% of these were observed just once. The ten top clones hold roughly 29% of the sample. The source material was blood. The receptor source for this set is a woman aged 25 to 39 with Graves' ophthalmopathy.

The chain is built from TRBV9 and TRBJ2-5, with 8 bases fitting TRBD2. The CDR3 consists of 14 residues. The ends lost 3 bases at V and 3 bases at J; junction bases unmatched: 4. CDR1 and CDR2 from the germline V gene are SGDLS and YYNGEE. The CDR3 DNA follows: TGTGCCAGCAGCGGGGGACTAGATGAAGAGACCCAGTACTTC. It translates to CASSGGLDEETQYF.

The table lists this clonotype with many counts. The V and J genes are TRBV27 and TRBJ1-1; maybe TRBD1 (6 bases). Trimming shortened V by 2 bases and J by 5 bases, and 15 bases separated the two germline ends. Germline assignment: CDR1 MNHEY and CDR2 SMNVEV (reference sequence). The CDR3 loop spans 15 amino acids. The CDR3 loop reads CASSLQPQGWTEAFF. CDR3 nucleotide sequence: TGTGCCAGCAGTTTACAACCACAGGGATGGACTGAAGCTTTCTTT.

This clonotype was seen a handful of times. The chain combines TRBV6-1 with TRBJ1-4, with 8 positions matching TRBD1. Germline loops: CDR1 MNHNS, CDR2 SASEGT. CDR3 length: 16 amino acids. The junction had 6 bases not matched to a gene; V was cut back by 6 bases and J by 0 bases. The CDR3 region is CASRTGQGATNEKLFF. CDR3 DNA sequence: TGTGCCAGCAGGACTGGACAGGGAGCAACTAATGAAAAACTGTTTTTT.

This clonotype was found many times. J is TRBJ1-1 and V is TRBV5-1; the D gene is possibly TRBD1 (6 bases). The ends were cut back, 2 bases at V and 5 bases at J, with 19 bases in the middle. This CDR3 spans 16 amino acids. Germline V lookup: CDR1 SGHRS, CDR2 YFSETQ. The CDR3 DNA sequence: TGCGCCAGCAGCTTTGGTAAAGGGGGGCCGGGGACTGAAGCTTTCTTT. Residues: CASSFGKGGPGTEAFF.

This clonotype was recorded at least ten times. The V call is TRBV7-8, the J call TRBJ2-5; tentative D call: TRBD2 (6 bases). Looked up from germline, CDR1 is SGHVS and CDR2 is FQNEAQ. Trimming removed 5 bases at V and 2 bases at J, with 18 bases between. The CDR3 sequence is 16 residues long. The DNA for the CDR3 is TGTGCCAGCAGCCAGCCCGGCGGGAAGCTTCAAGAGACCCAGTACTTC. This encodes CASSQPGGKLQETQYF.

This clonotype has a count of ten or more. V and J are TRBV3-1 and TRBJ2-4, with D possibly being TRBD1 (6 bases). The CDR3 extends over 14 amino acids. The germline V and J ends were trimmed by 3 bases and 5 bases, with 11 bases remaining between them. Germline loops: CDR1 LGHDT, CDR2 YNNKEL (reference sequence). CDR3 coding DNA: TGTGCCAGCAGCCAGAGAAACAGGGAAAACATTCAGTACTTC. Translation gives CASSQRNRENIQYF.

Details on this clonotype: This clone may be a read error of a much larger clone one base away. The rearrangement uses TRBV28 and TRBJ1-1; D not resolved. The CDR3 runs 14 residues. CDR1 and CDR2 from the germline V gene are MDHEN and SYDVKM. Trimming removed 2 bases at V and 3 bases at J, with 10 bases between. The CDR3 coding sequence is TGTGCCAGCAGTTTACAGCGGATGGACACTGAAGCTTTCTTT. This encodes CASSLQRMDTEAFF.

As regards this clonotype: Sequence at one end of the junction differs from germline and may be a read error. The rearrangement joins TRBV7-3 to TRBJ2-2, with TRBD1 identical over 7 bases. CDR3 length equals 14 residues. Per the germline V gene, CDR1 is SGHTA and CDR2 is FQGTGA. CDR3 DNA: TGTGCCAGCAGCTTAACTGAGGGGGCCGGGGAGCTGGTTTTT. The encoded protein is CASSLTEGAGELVF.

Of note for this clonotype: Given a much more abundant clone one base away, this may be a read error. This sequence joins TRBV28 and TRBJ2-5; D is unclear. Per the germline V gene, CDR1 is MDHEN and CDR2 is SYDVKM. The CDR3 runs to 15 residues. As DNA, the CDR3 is TGTGCCAGCAGTTTCTCTCACAGCATCCAAGAGACCCAGTGCTTC. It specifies CASSFSHSIQETQCF.

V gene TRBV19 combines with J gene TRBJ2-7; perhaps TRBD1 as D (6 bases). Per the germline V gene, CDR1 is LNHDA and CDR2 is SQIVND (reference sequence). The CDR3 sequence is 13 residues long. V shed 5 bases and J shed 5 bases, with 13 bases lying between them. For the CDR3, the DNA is TGTGCCAGTAGTTCCAGGGGAACCGACGAGCAGTACTTC. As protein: CASSSRGTDEQYF.